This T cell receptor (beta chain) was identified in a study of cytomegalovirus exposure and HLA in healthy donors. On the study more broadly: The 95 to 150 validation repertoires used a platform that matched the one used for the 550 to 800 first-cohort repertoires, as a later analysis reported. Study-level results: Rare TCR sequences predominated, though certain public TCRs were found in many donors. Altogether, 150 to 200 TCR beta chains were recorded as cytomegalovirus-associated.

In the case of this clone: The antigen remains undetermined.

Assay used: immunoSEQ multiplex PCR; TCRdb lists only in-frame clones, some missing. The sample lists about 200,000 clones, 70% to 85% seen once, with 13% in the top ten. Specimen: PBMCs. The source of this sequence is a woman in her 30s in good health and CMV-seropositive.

CDR3 bases: TGTGCCAGCATGCGATCCTATGGGAGTGAAAAACTGTTTTTT. It is translated as CASMRSYGSEKLFF. The gene calls are TRBV2 and TRBJ1-4; D is ambiguous. Trimming pared 7 bases from V and 7 bases from J, leaving 16 bases between. CDR1 and CDR2 from the germline V gene are SNHLY and FYNNEI. This CDR3 comprises 14 residues.